This T cell receptor beta chain originates from a study of CD8 T cells in Susac syndrome. Study summary: Among the Susac syndrome patients who underwent sequencing, five or six had clinically active disease, while 8 or 9 of them were in remission.

CDR3 length: 16 residues. V dropped 4 bases and J dropped 10 bases, with 23 bases sitting between them. Per the germline V gene, CDR1 is SNHLY and CDR2 is FYNNEI. Random-hexamer reverse transcription was applied to roughly 0.5 to 1 ug RNA. TCRdb reanalysed the immunoSEQ multiplex PCR reads using MiXCR and keeps one entry per CDR3 protein. The sample comprises 120,000 or so distinct CDR3 sequences, 85% to 95% of which are singletons, and 0.28% rests with the top ten. Study-level points and caveats: TEMRA cells and active patients showed peak Susac CD8+ clonal expansion.

About this clonotype itself: The antigen remains unidentified.

TEMRA cells were FACS-enriched, unlike CD8+ and CD4+ T cells, which were negatively isolated. The V and J genes are TRBV2 and TRBJ1-5, with D perhaps TRBD1 (5 bases). This sequence originates from a human donor with Susac syndrome. The sample taken for sequencing was CD8+ T cells from PBMCs. The CDR3 bases are TGTGCCAGCAGTGGTCCACAGGAGGGCTTCTCGAGCCCCCAGCATTTT. It translates to CASSGPQEGFSSPQHF.